Shown below are 23 T cell receptor beta chains from a single sample sequenced in a study of cytomegalovirus exposure and HLA in healthy donors (dated 2017 in TCRdb). The method behind the library was the immunoSEQ multiplex PCR assay. For the multiplex PCR, a mixture combining 60 forward primers for TCR Vbeta segments and 13 reverse primers for TCR Jbeta segments was used. This is the immuneACCESS table as TCRdb keeps it, with only in-frame sequences that have V and J called. A part of the clones is gone; compared with another copy, unresolved V genes explain less than half, and the rest is unexplained. The sample table records 150,000 to 200,000 clones; 80% of these occur just once. The top ten clones comprise about 0.63% of the sample. Sequences were obtained from PBMCs. These receptors were taken from a boy aged 5-17 years in good health and CMV-seronegative.

This chain uses TRBV21-1 with TRBJ2-1; the table gives TRBD2 as D, unverified against the DNA. TRBV21-1 counts as a pseudogene. The CDR3 spans 18 residues. CDR3 DNA sequence: TGTGCCAGCAGCAAGGCGGTTCAAGTAGCGGGAGTACTGGATGAGCAGTTCTTC. Encoded protein: CASSKAVQVAGVLDEQFF.

The V gene is TRBV19, the J gene TRBJ2-7; possibly TRBD1 for D (5 bases). The CDR3 is 14 residues long. CDR1 is LNHDA and CDR2 is SQIVND in the germline V gene (reference sequence). Trimming cost V 2 bases and J 6 bases, with 14 bases left between them. The CDR3 DNA is TGTGCCAGTAGTATACAGGGAAGGTCGGGCGAGCAGTACTTC. It translates to CASSIQGRSGEQYF.

The rearrangement joins TRBV19 to TRBJ1-2; D gene ambiguous. The CDR3 has 15 residues. V gave up 1 base and J gave up 2 bases, with 11 bases separating them. Germline CDR1 reads LNHDA; CDR2 reads SQIVND (reference sequence). In nucleotides, the CDR3 is TGTGCCAGTAGTATAGGGCAGGCTCCAAACTATGGCTACACCTTC. It translates to CASSIGQAPNYGYTF. Full variable domain (remainder filled in from reference TRBV19 and TRBJ1-2): DGGITQSPKYLFRKEGQNVTLSCEQNLNHDAMYWYRQDPGQGLRLIYYSQIVNDFQKGDIAEGYSVSREKKESFPLTVTSAQKNPTAFYLCASSIGQAPNYGYTFGSGTRLTVV.

The sample holds one count of this clone. This chain joins TRBV5-1 and TRBJ2-1, with D possibly TRBD1 on 5 matching bases. The ends were cut back, 4 bases at V and 1 base at J, with 12 bases in the middle. Germline CDR1 is SGHRS and CDR2 is YFSETQ. The CDR3 spans 15 residues. The CDR3 spells CASSLTVESYNEQFF. In DNA, the CDR3 is TGCGCCAGCAGCCTGACAGTAGAATCCTACAATGAGCAGTTCTTC.

DNA for the CDR3: TGTGCCAGCAGTGGAGAATACGAGCAGTACTTC. Encoded protein: CASSGEYEQYF. V usage is TRBV2 and J usage is TRBJ2-7; no reliable D call. The CDR3 covers 11 residues. Germline assignment: CDR1 SNHLY and CDR2 FYNNEI. Trimming stripped 4 bases from V and 4 bases from J, with 5 bases between.

In this sample, this clone turned up a few times. V and J are TRBV7-9 and TRBJ1-2, with D possibly matching TRBD1 (5 bases). Germline CDR1 SEHNR, CDR2 FQNEAQ (reference sequence). This CDR3 has 11 residues. The V end lost 10 bases, the J end lost 7 bases, and 13 bases lay between the germline ends. CDR3 region: CATPGMGGYTF. The CDR3 DNA sequence: TGTGCCACCCCAGGGATGGGTGGCTACACCTTC.

The chain has TRBV4-3 and TRBJ2-7; D is ambiguous. The CDR3 loop spans 15 amino acids. Per the germline V gene, CDR1 is LGHNA and CDR2 is YSLEER. V gave up 1 base and J gave up 3 bases, with 13 bases separating them. The CDR3 reads CASSQGLETFYEQYF. The CDR3 DNA follows: TGCGCCAGCAGCCAAGGTTTAGAAACCTTCTACGAGCAGTACTTC.

V gene TRBV5-4 combines with J gene TRBJ1-3; D is unclear. The germline gives CDR1 SGHNT, CDR2 YYREEE (reference sequence). CDR3 size: 13 residues. V lost 9 bases to trimming and J lost 1 base, with 11 bases between them. The CDR3 nucleotides are TGTGCCACCCAACTAGTATCTGGAAACACCATATATTTT. Residues: CATQLVSGNTIYF.

This clone was found once. The chain is built from TRBV9 and TRBJ1-2; possible D gene TRBD1, 5 bases. V lost 0 bases and J lost 4, with 13 bases in between. This CDR3 region has 15 residues. Germline V lookup: CDR1 SGDLS, CDR2 YYNGEE. CDR3 sequence: CASSVAAGLGYGYTF. The CDR3 coding sequence is TGTGCCAGCAGCGTAGCGGCAGGGCTGGGCTATGGCTACACCTTC.

This sequence joins TRBV30 and TRBJ1-2; D remains ambiguous. The CDR3 is 12 amino acids. CDR1 is GTSNPN and CDR2 is SVGIG in the germline V gene (reference sequence). Trimming shortened V by 3 bases and J by 6 bases, and 11 bases separated the two germline ends. The CDR3 sequence: CAWRGLGDGYTF. The CDR3 nucleotides read TGTGCCTGGAGAGGACTTGGGGATGGCTACACCTTC.

This clone was detected a few times. The genes are TRBV6-4 and TRBJ2-2; TRBD2 aligns across 7 bases. V lost 2 bases to trimming and J lost 3 bases; unmatched junction nucleotides: 0. The germline V gene encodes CDR1 MRHNA and CDR2 SNTAGT. The CDR3 is made up of 14 amino acids. The CDR3 nucleotides read TGTGCCAGCAGTGACGGGAGGGACACCGGGGAGCTGTTTTTT. It is translated as CASSDGRDTGELFF.

This clone appeared a single time. This chain connects TRBV28 to TRBJ1-4, with D possibly TRBD1 on 5 matching bases. This CDR3 is built from 14 residues. Germline V gene data show CDR1 as MDHEN and CDR2 as SYDVKM. Trimming took 1 base from V and 8 from J, leaving 11 bases between them. The CDR3 DNA reads TGTGCCAGCAGTTTATATAGGGGTGGGGAAAAACTGTTTTTT. Protein product: CASSLYRGGEKLFF.

The chain couples TRBV7-6 to TRBJ1-1; D possibly corresponds to TRBD1 (5 bases). Germline V gene sequence: CDR1 SGHVS, CDR2 FNYEAQ. V lost 4 bases, J lost 7 bases, and 13 bases lay in between. CDR3 length equals 13 residues. CDR3 sequence reads: CASSSSSGGEAFF. CDR3 DNA sequence: TGTGCCAGCAGCTCCTCCTCGGGGGGTGAAGCTTTCTTT.

This chain joins TRBV5-8 and TRBJ1-2; TRBD1 might be the D (5 bases). Germline V gene sequence: CDR1 SGHTS, CDR2 YDEGEE. The CDR3 runs 17 residues. Trimming took 2 bases from V and 2 from J, leaving 19 bases between them. The CDR3 reads CASSFFTGTGGNYGYTF. The CDR3 region has the DNA TGTGCCAGCAGCTTTTTTACCGGGACCGGGGGAAACTATGGCTACACCTTC.

The chain employs TRBV6-5 and TRBJ1-3, with 7 positions matching TRBD1. The CDR3 runs 15 residues. Germline V gene data show CDR1 as MNHEY and CDR2 as SVGAGI. Unmatched junction bases numbered 5, after V lost 6 bases and J lost 0 bases. The DNA for the CDR3 is TGTGCCAGCAGGTTACAGGGGAGCTCTGGAAACACCATATATTTT. This encodes CASRLQGSSGNTIYF.

V usage is TRBV30 and J usage is TRBJ1-2; 11 bases are shared with TRBD1. The V gene end was trimmed by 7 bases and the J gene end by 5 bases; junction bases not matched to a gene: 12. This CDR3 comprises 15 residues. The germline V gene encodes CDR1 GTSNPN and CDR2 SVGIG (reference sequence). In DNA, the CDR3 is TGTGCCTTTTACGCCCAGGACAGGGGGCTTTATGGCTACACCTTC. Translated: CAFYAQDRGLYGYTF.

The rearrangement joins TRBV5-1 to TRBJ2-7; TRBD1 agrees at 7 bases. V lost 2 bases, J lost 5 bases, and 10 bases stayed unmatched. Germline V gene data show CDR1 as SGHRS and CDR2 as YFSETQ. This CDR3 spans 15 amino acids. In DNA form, the CDR3 reads TGCGCCAGCAGCTTTTTGGAGTTAGGGGGCGACGAGCAGTACTTC. Its translation: CASSFLELGGDEQYF. The full variable domain, in which reference TRBV5-1 and TRBJ2-7 provide the parts outside the CDR3, is KAGVTQTPRYLIKTRGQQVTLSCSPISGHRSVSWYQQTPGQGLQFLFEYFSETQRNKGNFPGRFSGRQFSNSRSEMNVSTLELGDSALYLCASSFLELGGDEQYFGPGTRLTVT.

J is TRBJ1-2 and V is TRBV5-1; D may be TRBD1 (6 bases). The V end was cut by 2 bases, the J end by 8 bases, with 13 bases between. The CDR3 contains 13 residues. CDR1 and CDR2 (germline): SGHRS, YFSETQ. The chain's CDR3 is CASSLDRREGYTF. CDR3 sequence (DNA): TGCGCCAGCAGCTTAGACAGGCGGGAGGGCTACACCTTC.

V usage is TRBV19 and J usage is TRBJ2-4; 7 bases are shared with TRBD1. Germline CDR1 and CDR2: LNHDA and SQIVND (reference sequence). CDR3 size: 15 residues. Trimming cost V 7 bases and J 8 bases; bases outside gene matches: 14. In nucleotides, the CDR3 is TGTGCCAGTACCTCGACAGGGTCGGTCGATGACATTCAGTACTTC. Translation: CASTSTGSVDDIQYF.

The V and J genes are TRBV5-6 and TRBJ1-1; 7 bases are a match to TRBD1. Germline CDR1 SGHDT, CDR2 YYEEEE. The CDR3 has 14 residues. The V and J ends lost 2 bases and 5 bases, in that order; junction bases with no gene match: 6. CDR3 sequence: CASSLQGRGTEAFF. The CDR3, as DNA: TGTGCCAGCAGCTTACAGGGGCGTGGGACTGAAGCTTTCTTT.

The rearrangement uses TRBV6-5 and TRBJ1-1; D is ambiguous. The ends were cut back, 0 bases at V and 6 bases at J, with 17 bases in the middle. The CDR3 consists of 16 residues. Germline V gene lookup returns CDR1 MNHEY and CDR2 SVGAGI. CDR3 nucleotides: TGTGCCAGCAGTTACTCGAATAGGAGGAGGACCTCTGAAGCTTTCTTT. The encoded protein is CASSYSNRRRTSEAFF.

The chain carries TRBV7-3 and TRBJ2-2; no definite D call. The V gene's germline CDR1 is SGHTA and CDR2 FQGTGA. This CDR3 region has 16 residues. V was shortened by 1 base and J by 6 bases, with 15 bases between the two germline ends. The CDR3 protein is CASSLISSGVSGELFF. The CDR3 DNA sequence: TGTGCCAGCAGCTTAATCTCGTCCGGTGTCTCCGGGGAGCTGTTTTTT.

J is TRBJ1-2 and V is TRBV9; D gene unclear. Trimming shortened V by 1 base and J by 0 bases, and 10 bases separated the two germline ends. This CDR3 is built from 15 residues. Germline V CDR1 and CDR2: SGDLS, YYNGEE. The CDR3 here is CASSVKREANYGYTF. The CDR3 region has the DNA TGTGCCAGCAGCGTAAAGAGGGAGGCTAACTATGGCTACACCTTC.